The rows below give T cell receptor beta chains drawn from one sample of a study of OX40 agonist ivuxolimab in advanced cancers. The data were produced by immunoSEQ multiplex PCR, yet TCRdb's version contains in-frame clones alone and is incomplete. Found here are tens of thousands of clones, about nine tenths of them singletons; the top ten hold 0.95% to 1.3%. The sequences come from CD4+ or CD8+ T cells sorted from blood, collected in a trial of the OX40 agonist ivuxolimab. All receptors come from an adult with an advanced solid tumor such as melanoma, head and neck, liver or kidney cancer. Both conserved end residues are part of each CDR3. Each record gives: J gene, V gene, D gene, clone size, CDR3 length, CDR3 DNA, CDR3 protein. The D gene is left open where the match is weak. A clone size is listed for some rows: how often the clone was seen (once, few, many), or a class if it is expanded.

TRBJ1-2 TRBV4-2 . . 15 TGTGCCAGCAGCCAAGATGTTGACGATAACTATGGCTACACCTTC CASSQDVDDNYGYTF
TRBJ2-5 TRBV27 . . 14 TGTGCCAGCAGTCGAACCTGGGTTTCGGAGACCCAGTACTTC CASSRTWVSETQYF
TRBJ2-1 TRBV5-4 . . 14 TGTGCCAGCAGCTTGGCGACAGGATTCAATGAGCAGTTCTTC CASSLATGFNEQFF
TRBJ1-2 TRBV6-6 . . 15 TGTGCCAGCAGTTACCCCGAGACGGGGAACTATGGCTACACCTTC CASSYPETGNYGYTF
TRBJ2-5 TRBV12-1 . once 16 TGTGCCAGCAGCTGGGGACTAGCGGGAGCGGGAGAGACCCAGTACTTC CASSWGLAGAGETQYF
TRBJ1-1 TRBV15 TRBD1 . 14 TGTGCCACCAGCAGAGGACAGGGGAACACTGAAGCTTTCTTT CATSRGQGNTEAFF
TRBJ2-6 TRBV19 TRBD2 . 17 TGTGCCAGTAAAGCGGGGCTGGGACGGTATGGGGCCAACGTCCTGACTTTC CASKAGLGRYGANVLTF
TRBJ1-2 TRBV28 TRBD1 . 15 TGTGCCAGCAGTTTTAGCCCCGGACAGGGCTATGGCTACACCTTC CASSFSPGQGYGYTF
TRBJ1-2 TRBV11-2 . . 16 TGTGCCAGCAGCTCCCTTCGGTCGGGGGGAAACTATGGCTACACCTTC CASSSLRSGGNYGYTF
TRBJ1-4 TRBV5-1 TRBD1 . 15 TGCGCCAGCCGCGTGACCGGGACAGGGGGGGAAAAACTGTTTTTT CASRVTGTGGEKLFF
TRBJ1-4 TRBV10-2 . few 14 TGCGCCAGCAACGGAGGGGGGGCTGGTGAAAAACTGTTTTTT CASNGGGAGEKLFF
TRBJ2-2 TRBV27 . . 14 TGTGCCAGCAGTCAGCGGGCGAACACCGGGGAGCTGTTTTTT CASSQRANTGELFF
TRBJ2-5 TRBV10-3 . . 12 TGTGCCATCAGTGAGCGCTGGGAGACCCAGTACTTC CAISERWETQYF
TRBJ2-1 TRBV18 . . 15 TGTGCCAGCTCACCACTCTTTGAGGGGCGGAATGAGCAGTTCTTC CASSPLFEGRNEQFF
TRBJ1-5 TRBV5-4 . . 14 TGTGCCAGCAGCTACACAGGGAGCAATCAGCCCCAGCATTTT CASSYTGSNQPQHF
TRBJ2-7 TRBV28 TRBD2 . 16 TGTGCCAGCAGTCTGTCCGGGGGGGTTAGCTCCTACGAGCAGTACTTC CASSLSGGVSSYEQYF
TRBJ2-5 TRBV7-2 . . 11 TGTGCCAGCAGCTCCCGGGGGACCCAGTACTTC CASSSRGTQYF
TRBJ2-5 TRBV4-2 . . 13 TGTGCCAGCAGCCAAGATACAGGGCATACCCAGTACTTC CASSQDTGHTQYF
TRBJ2-7 TRBV10-3 TRBD1 once 14 TGTGCCATCAGCCCGGGACAGGGGGGCCACGAGCAGTACTTC CAISPGQGGHEQYF
TRBJ2-1 TRBV29-1 . . 12 TGCAGCGTTGAGAGGGACACCAATGAGCAGTTCTTC CSVERDTNEQFF
TRBJ2-3 TRBV11-2 TRBD2 . 16 TGTGCCAGCAGCCATTCACTAGCGGGAGGCGGAGATACGCAGTATTTT CASSHSLAGGGDTQYF
TRBJ1-2 TRBV28 . . 14 TGTGCCAGCAGTTTAGGAAACAGAGAAATAGGCTACACCTTC CASSLGNREIGYTF
TRBJ1-1 TRBV27 TRBD1 . 18 TGTGCCAGCAGCTGGGACAGTCGTTCAACGGACCTAGGGACTGAAGCTTTCTTT CASSWDSRSTDLGTEAFF
TRBJ1-1 TRBV6-1 . . 14 TGTGCCAGCAGTGCAGGGGTCAGGAACACTGAAGCTTTCTTT CASSAGVRNTEAFF
TRBJ2-2 TRBV28 . few 12 TGTGCCAGCAGTCGTACACCCGGGGAGCTGTTTTTT CASSRTPGELFF
TRBJ2-3 TRBV7-9 . . 15 TGTGCCAGCAGCTCGGGAGTTCTTCCGGGAGATACGCAGTATTTT CASSSGVLPGDTQYF
TRBJ1-1 TRBV6-1 . . 15 TGTGCCAGCATCCTGGACAGATGGATGAACACTGAAGCTTTCTTT CASILDRWMNTEAFF
TRBJ1-2 TRBV19 TRBD1 . 10 TGTGCCAGTGGAAGGGACAGAGGCACCTTC CASGRDRGTF
TRBJ2-1 TRBV27 TRBD2 . 16 TGTGCCAGCAGTTTATTCAGCGGGGGGGCGCGGAATGAGCAGTTCTTC CASSLFSGGARNEQFF
TRBJ2-5 TRBV27 TRBD1 . 13 TGTGCCAGCAGGAGACAGGGAATGCAGACCCAGTACTTC CASRRQGMQTQYF
TRBJ2-1 TRBV11-2 TRBD1 . 15 TGTGCCAGCAGCTACCGGGACAGGGGATACAATGAGCAGTTCTTC CASSYRDRGYNEQFF
TRBJ1-1 TRBV30 . few 13 TGTGCCTGGACCATTGTAGGAAGGACGGGGGCTTTCTTT CAWTIVGRTGAFF
TRBJ2-3 TRBV5-1 TRBD1 . 16 TGCGCCAGCAGCTTAACGGGACAGGGGGTGGCAGATACGCAGTATTTT CASSLTGQGVADTQYF
TRBJ1-5 TRBV19 . . 12 TGTGCCAGTAGCCATACAAGGCAGCCCCAGCATTTT CASSHTRQPQHF
TRBJ1-5 TRBV28 . . 17 TGTGCCAGCAGTTTAGACTTCTTCGGGTGGCCCAATCAGCCCCAGCATTTT CASSLDFFGWPNQPQHF
TRBJ1-1 TRBV5-1 . few 13 TGCGCCAGCAGCTTGGAAGCGAACACTGAAGCTTTCTTT CASSLEANTEAFF
TRBJ2-5 TRBV10-3 TRBD2 once 20 TGTGCCATCAGTGAGAGGGGTTTAGGACTAGCGAGACCCTCGGAAGAGACCCAGTACTTC CAISERGLGLARPSEETQYF
TRBJ2-2 TRBV18 . . 15 TGTGCCAGCTCACCACGGGCAGGGGACACCGGGGAGCTGTTTTTT CASSPRAGDTGELFF
TRBJ2-7 TRBV5-1 TRBD1 . 15 TGCGCCAGCAGCTTGGCTGTGACAGGGAAGAACGAGCAGTACTTC CASSLAVTGKNEQYF
TRBJ2-7 TRBV15 TRBD1 . 16 TGTGCCACCAGCAGGGGACAGGGAAACGGTGGTTACGAGCAGTACTTC CATSRGQGNGGYEQYF
TRBJ1-5 TRBV28 . . 14 TGTGCCAGCAGTTTTCCATGGGGAGGTCAGCCCCAGCATTTT CASSFPWGGQPQHF
TRBJ2-3 TRBV7-3 . . 16 TGTGCCAGCAGCTTATTGAGTGGGACTAGCACAGATACGCAGTATTTT CASSLLSGTSTDTQYF
TRBJ1-1 TRBV28 TRBD1 . 15 TGTGCCAGCAGTCCTCAGACAGGGAAGCGAACTGAAGCTTTCTTT CASSPQTGKRTEAFF
TRBJ2-1 TRBV19 . . 14 TGTGCCACCACCCACGCGGGTCCGGGGGATGAGCAGTTCTTC CATTHAGPGDEQFF
TRBJ1-1 TRBV5-6 . . 13 TGTGCCAGCACGGAGAGACTGAACACTGAAGCTTTCTTT CASTERLNTEAFF
TRBJ2-1 TRBV11-2 TRBD2 . 17 TGTGCCAGCAGCCGCACCGGGGGACTAGTTTCGGACAATGAGCAGTTCTTC CASSRTGGLVSDNEQFF
TRBJ1-4 TRBV30 . . 15 TGTGCCTGGGGATTCCGGGACACAACTAATGAAAAACTGTTTTTT CAWGFRDTTNEKLFF
TRBJ1-1 TRBV13 . . 16 TGTGCCAGCAGCTTAGTTTCCCGGACCCGATTCGAAACAGCTTTCTTT CASSLVSRTRFETAFF